These T cell receptor beta chains were read from a single sample in a study of cytomegalovirus exposure and HLA in healthy donors. The repertoire was sequenced with immunoSEQ multiplex PCR; TCRdb's copy has only in-frame clones and lacks some. The sample shows over 60,000 clones, approximately 96% of them seen only once. The sample consisted of PBMCs. The receptor source for this set is a man younger than 35 in good health and CMV-seronegative. The CDR3 runs from the conserved cysteine through the conserved F or W. Fields, in order: CDR3 protein, CDR3 DNA, clone size, V gene, D gene, J gene. D genes are given only for firm matches. Rows give clone size only sometimes, using once, few, many, or a class for an expanded clone.

cdr3_aa: CSVGDRGTNEKLFF; cdr3_nt: TGCAGCGTTGGGGACAGGGGCACTAATGAAAAACTGTTTTTT; clone_size: few; v_call: TRBV29-1; d_call: TRBD1; j_call: TRBJ1-4
cdr3_aa: CAGSREEAFF; cdr3_nt: TGTGCCGGCTCCAGGGAAGAAGCTTTCTTT; clone_size: NA; v_call: TRBV25-1; d_call: NA; j_call: TRBJ1-1
cdr3_aa: CASKAQGAWQYF; cdr3_nt: TGTGCCAGCAAAGCACAGGGGGCTTGGCAGTACTTC; clone_size: NA; v_call: TRBV2; d_call: TRBD1; j_call: TRBJ2-7
cdr3_aa: CASTRSGANVLTF; cdr3_nt: TGTGCCTCAACTCGCTCTGGGGCCAACGTCCTGACTTTC; clone_size: NA; v_call: TRBV30; d_call: NA; j_call: TRBJ2-6
cdr3_aa: CASMRGESGNTIYF; cdr3_nt: TGTGCCAGCATGCGCGGAGAATCTGGAAACACCATATATTTT; clone_size: NA; v_call: TRBV6-6; d_call: NA; j_call: TRBJ1-3
cdr3_aa: CASSLSHGGELFF; cdr3_nt: TGTGCCAGCAGTTTATCCCACGGCGGGGAGCTGTTTTTT; clone_size: NA; v_call: TRBV27; d_call: NA; j_call: TRBJ2-2
cdr3_aa: CASSMGSFRANVLTF; cdr3_nt: TGTGCCAGTAGTATGGGGAGTTTTAGGGCCAACGTCCTGACTTTC; clone_size: NA; v_call: TRBV19; d_call: NA; j_call: TRBJ2-6
cdr3_aa: CASSVTLAGGMTDTQYF; cdr3_nt: TGTGCCAGCAGCGTAACCCTAGCGGGGGGGATGACAGATACGCAGTATTTT; clone_size: NA; v_call: TRBV11-2; d_call: TRBD2; j_call: TRBJ2-3
cdr3_aa: CASSQGFRGRTEAFF; cdr3_nt: TGCGCCAGCAGCCAAGGTTTCCGAGGGCGGACTGAAGCTTTCTTT; clone_size: NA; v_call: TRBV4-3; d_call: NA; j_call: TRBJ1-1
cdr3_aa: CASGLAGAEAFF; cdr3_nt: TGTGCCAGCGGCCTAGCTGGGGCTGAAGCTTTCTTT; clone_size: NA; v_call: TRBV27; d_call: NA; j_call: TRBJ1-1
cdr3_aa: CASSGGVNTEAFF; cdr3_nt: TGTGCCAGCAGCGGGGGGGTGAACACTGAAGCTTTCTTT; clone_size: NA; v_call: TRBV7-6; d_call: NA; j_call: TRBJ1-1
cdr3_aa: CASSVGGYSGNTIYF; cdr3_nt: TGTGCCAGCAGTGTTGGGGGGTACTCTGGAAACACCATATATTTT; clone_size: NA; v_call: TRBV6-1; d_call: NA; j_call: TRBJ1-3
cdr3_aa: CASSEAGTGGAYEQYF; cdr3_nt: TGTGCCAGCAGTGAAGCTGGGACAGGGGGCGCCTACGAGCAGTACTTC; clone_size: NA; v_call: TRBV6-1; d_call: TRBD1; j_call: TRBJ2-7
cdr3_aa: CASSSRDIDYTF; cdr3_nt: TGTGCCAGCAGCTCTCGGGACATAGACTACACCTTC; clone_size: NA; v_call: TRBV9; d_call: NA; j_call: TRBJ1-2
cdr3_aa: CAISGQNHLTGELFF; cdr3_nt: TGTGCCATCAGTGGACAGAACCACCTAACCGGGGAGCTGTTTTTT; clone_size: NA; v_call: TRBV10-3; d_call: NA; j_call: TRBJ2-2
cdr3_aa: CASSSALTNIQYF; cdr3_nt: TGTGCCAGCAGCTCCGCCCTAACAAACATTCAGTACTTC; clone_size: NA; v_call: TRBV7-2; d_call: NA; j_call: TRBJ2-4
cdr3_aa: CSATNTGELFF; cdr3_nt: TGCAGTGCCACTAACACCGGGGAGCTGTTTTTT; clone_size: NA; v_call: TRBV20-1; d_call: NA; j_call: TRBJ2-2
cdr3_aa: CASSQGRSQGADGYTF; cdr3_nt: TGTGCCAGCAGCCAAGGAAGGAGTCAGGGGGCCGATGGCTACACCTTC; clone_size: NA; v_call: TRBV4-2; d_call: TRBD1; j_call: TRBJ1-2
cdr3_aa: CASSLKGVGNTIYF; cdr3_nt: TGTGCCAGCAGCTTAAAAGGGGTTGGAAACACCATATATTTT; clone_size: NA; v_call: TRBV7-6; d_call: NA; j_call: TRBJ1-3
cdr3_aa: CASSWDRSSEQYF; cdr3_nt: TGTGCCAGCAGCTGGGACAGGTCCAGCGAGCAGTACTTC; clone_size: once; v_call: TRBV7-8; d_call: TRBD1; j_call: TRBJ2-7
cdr3_aa: CATSREGIEEYF; cdr3_nt: TGTGCCACCAGCAGAGAAGGTATCGAGGAGTACTTC; clone_size: NA; v_call: TRBV15; d_call: NA; j_call: TRBJ2-7
cdr3_aa: CAWIFGGGDYGYTF; cdr3_nt: TGTGCCTGGATTTTTGGGGGAGGCGACTATGGCTACACCTTC; clone_size: NA; v_call: TRBV30; d_call: NA; j_call: TRBJ1-2
cdr3_aa: CASRALTPRADTQYF; cdr3_nt: TGTGCCAGCAGGGCCCTTACCCCTAGAGCGGATACGCAGTATTTT; clone_size: NA; v_call: TRBV27; d_call: NA; j_call: TRBJ2-3
cdr3_aa: CASSPGGHEQYF; cdr3_nt: TGTGCCAGCAGCCCCGGGGGGCACGAGCAGTACTTC; clone_size: NA; v_call: TRBV9; d_call: NA; j_call: TRBJ2-7
cdr3_aa: CAWKLGGSSQETQYF; cdr3_nt: TGTGCCTGGAAGCTCGGCGGGTCGAGCCAAGAGACCCAGTACTTC; clone_size: NA; v_call: TRBV30; d_call: NA; j_call: TRBJ2-5
cdr3_aa: CASNRQSNQPQHF; cdr3_nt: TGTGCCAGCAACAGACAGTCTAATCAGCCCCAGCATTTT; clone_size: NA; v_call: TRBV2; d_call: NA; j_call: TRBJ1-5
cdr3_aa: CAWTSSNGYTF; cdr3_nt: TGTGCCTGGACTTCGTCTAATGGCTACACCTTC; clone_size: NA; v_call: TRBV30; d_call: NA; j_call: TRBJ1-2
cdr3_aa: CASSPPTGQANIQYF; cdr3_nt: TGTGCCAGCAGTCCCCCGACAGGTCAGGCAAACATTCAGTACTTC; clone_size: NA; v_call: TRBV6-1; d_call: NA; j_call: TRBJ2-4
cdr3_aa: CASSFMSNQPQHF; cdr3_nt: TGTGCCAGCAGCTTCATGAGCAATCAGCCCCAGCATTTT; clone_size: NA; v_call: TRBV7-2; d_call: NA; j_call: TRBJ1-5
cdr3_aa: CASSIQGNTEAFF; cdr3_nt: TGTGCCAGCAGCATACAGGGGAACACTGAAGCTTTCTTT; clone_size: NA; v_call: TRBV5-6; d_call: NA; j_call: TRBJ1-1
cdr3_aa: CASSLGSRVQETQYF; cdr3_nt: TGTGCCAGCAGTTTAGGATCCAGGGTCCAAGAGACCCAGTACTTC; clone_size: NA; v_call: TRBV28; d_call: NA; j_call: TRBJ2-5
cdr3_aa: CASTREGVGYQETQYF; cdr3_nt: TGCGCCAGCACCCGAGAGGGGGTAGGGTACCAAGAGACCCAGTACTTC; clone_size: once; v_call: TRBV5-1; d_call: NA; j_call: TRBJ2-5
cdr3_aa: CASCRDLNEKLFF; cdr3_nt: TGCGCCAGCTGCCGGGATTTGAATGAAAAACTGTTTTTT; clone_size: NA; v_call: TRBV5-1; d_call: NA; j_call: TRBJ1-4
cdr3_aa: CASSLAGGGRPLTDTQYF; cdr3_nt: TGTGCCAGCAGCTTGGCAGGTGGGGGCCGCCCGCTCACAGATACGCAGTATTTT; clone_size: NA; v_call: TRBV5-4; d_call: NA; j_call: TRBJ2-3
cdr3_aa: CAISEVDTGYTEAFF; cdr3_nt: TGTGCCATCAGTGAGGTAGATACGGGGTACACTGAAGCTTTCTTT; clone_size: NA; v_call: TRBV10-3; d_call: NA; j_call: TRBJ1-1
cdr3_aa: CASSLGGGKPQHF; cdr3_nt: TGCGCCAGCAGCTTGGGTGGGGGGAAGCCCCAGCATTTT; clone_size: NA; v_call: TRBV5-1; d_call: NA; j_call: TRBJ1-5
cdr3_aa: CASVGTGFGYTF; cdr3_nt: TGTGCCAGCGTCGGGACAGGGTTCGGCTACACCTTC; clone_size: NA; v_call: TRBV2; d_call: TRBD1; j_call: TRBJ1-2
cdr3_aa: CASSLVQRGAYEQYF; cdr3_nt: TGTGCCAGCAGCTTGGTTCAGCGGGGAGCCTACGAGCAGTACTTC; clone_size: NA; v_call: TRBV5-4; d_call: TRBD2; j_call: TRBJ2-7
cdr3_aa: CASSGTSWAFNEQFF; cdr3_nt: TGTGCCAGCAGCGGGACTAGCTGGGCCTTCAATGAGCAGTTCTTC; clone_size: NA; v_call: TRBV6-5; d_call: TRBD2; j_call: TRBJ2-1
cdr3_aa: CASSLGQANTEAFF; cdr3_nt: TGTGCCAGCAGCTTAGGACAGGCGAACACTGAAGCTTTCTTT; clone_size: NA; v_call: TRBV7-9; d_call: NA; j_call: TRBJ1-1
cdr3_aa: CASSPGTTDTQYF; cdr3_nt: TGTGCCAGCAGCCCGGGAACCACAGATACGCAGTATTTT; clone_size: NA; v_call: TRBV11-2; d_call: NA; j_call: TRBJ2-3
cdr3_aa: CASSSPGQGKGYTF; cdr3_nt: TGTGCCAGCAGCTCACCGGGACAGGGGAAAGGCTACACCTTC; clone_size: NA; v_call: TRBV7-9; d_call: TRBD1; j_call: TRBJ1-2
cdr3_aa: CASTRGDSYEQYF; cdr3_nt: TGTGCCAGCACCCGGGGGGACTCCTACGAGCAGTACTTC; clone_size: NA; v_call: TRBV25-1; d_call: TRBD2; j_call: TRBJ2-7